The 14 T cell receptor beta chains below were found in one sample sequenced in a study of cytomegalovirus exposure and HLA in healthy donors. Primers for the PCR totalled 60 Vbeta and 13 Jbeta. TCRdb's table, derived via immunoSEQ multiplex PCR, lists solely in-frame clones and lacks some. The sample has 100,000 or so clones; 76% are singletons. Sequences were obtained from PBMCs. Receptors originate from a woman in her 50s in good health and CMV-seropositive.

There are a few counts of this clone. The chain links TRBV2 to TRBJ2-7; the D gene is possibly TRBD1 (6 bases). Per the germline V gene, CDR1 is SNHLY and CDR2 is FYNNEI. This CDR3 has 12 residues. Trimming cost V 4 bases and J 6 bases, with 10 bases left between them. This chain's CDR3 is CASSGDNAEQYF. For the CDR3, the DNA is TGTGCCAGCAGTGGGGACAACGCCGAGCAGTACTTC. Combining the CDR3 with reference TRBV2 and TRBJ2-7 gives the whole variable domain EPEVTQTPSHQVTQMGQEVILRCVPISNHLYFYWYRQILGQKVEFLVSFYNNEISEKSEIFDDQFSVERPDGSNFTLKIRSTKLEDSAMYFCASSGDNAEQYFGPGTRLTVT.

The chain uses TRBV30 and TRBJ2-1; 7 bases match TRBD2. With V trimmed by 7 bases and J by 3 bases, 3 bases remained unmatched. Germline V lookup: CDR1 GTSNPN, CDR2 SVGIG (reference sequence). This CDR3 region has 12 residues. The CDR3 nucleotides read TGTGCCTACGGACTAGGCTACAATGAGCAGTTCTTC. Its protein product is CAYGLGYNEQFF. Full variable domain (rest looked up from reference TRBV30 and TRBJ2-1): SQTIHQWPATLVQPVGSPLSLECTVEGTSNPNLYWYRQAAGRGLQLLFYSVGIGQISSEVPQNLSASRPQDRQFILSSKKLLLSDSGFYLCAYGLGYNEQFFGPGTRLTVL.

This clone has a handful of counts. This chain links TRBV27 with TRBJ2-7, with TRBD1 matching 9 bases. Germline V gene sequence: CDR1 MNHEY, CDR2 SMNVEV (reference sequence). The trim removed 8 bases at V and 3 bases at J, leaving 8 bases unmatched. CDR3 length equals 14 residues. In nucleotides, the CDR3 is TGTGCCAGCCGCCTCGGGACAGGGCACTACGAGCAGTACTTC. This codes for CASRLGTGHYEQYF.

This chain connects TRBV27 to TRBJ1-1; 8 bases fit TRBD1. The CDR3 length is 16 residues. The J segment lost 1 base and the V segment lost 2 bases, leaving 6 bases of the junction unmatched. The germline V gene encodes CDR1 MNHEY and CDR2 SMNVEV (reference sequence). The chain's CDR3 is CASSLLQGARNTEAFF. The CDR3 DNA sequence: TGTGCCAGCAGTTTACTCCAGGGGGCTAGGAACACTGAAGCTTTCTTT.

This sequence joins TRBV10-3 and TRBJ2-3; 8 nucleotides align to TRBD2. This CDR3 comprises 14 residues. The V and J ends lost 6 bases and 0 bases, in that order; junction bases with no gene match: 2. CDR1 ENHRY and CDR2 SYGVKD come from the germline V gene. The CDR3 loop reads CAIRGLESTDTQYF. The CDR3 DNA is TGTGCCATCAGGGGACTAGAGAGCACAGATACGCAGTATTTT.

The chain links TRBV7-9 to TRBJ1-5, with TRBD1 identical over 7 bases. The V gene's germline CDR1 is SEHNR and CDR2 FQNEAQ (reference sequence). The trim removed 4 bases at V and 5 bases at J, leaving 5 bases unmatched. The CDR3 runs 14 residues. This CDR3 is CASSSTGSYQPQHF. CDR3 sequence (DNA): TGTGCCAGCAGCTCGACAGGGTCATATCAGCCCCAGCATTTT.

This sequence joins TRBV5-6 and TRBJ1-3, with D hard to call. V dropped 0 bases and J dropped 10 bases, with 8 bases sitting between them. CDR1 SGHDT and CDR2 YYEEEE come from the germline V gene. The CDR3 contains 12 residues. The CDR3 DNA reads TGTGCCAGCAGCTTGGGACTCGAAACCATATATTTT. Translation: CASSLGLETIYF.

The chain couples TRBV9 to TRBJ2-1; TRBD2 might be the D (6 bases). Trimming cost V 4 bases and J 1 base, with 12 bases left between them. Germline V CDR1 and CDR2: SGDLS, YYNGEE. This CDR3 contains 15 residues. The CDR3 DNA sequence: TGTGCCAGCAGCACCCAGGAGGGGTCCTACAATGAGCAGTTCTTC. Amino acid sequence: CASSTQEGSYNEQFF.

This chain's CDR3 is CASSLGQNTGELFF. The CDR3 nucleotides read TGTGCCAGCAGTTTAGGGCAGAACACCGGGGAGCTGTTTTTT. V and J are TRBV27 and TRBJ2-2; D ambiguous. Germline CDR1 is MNHEY and CDR2 is SMNVEV (reference sequence). CDR3 length equals 14 residues. V was trimmed by 2 bases and J by 1 base, leaving 5 bases between them.

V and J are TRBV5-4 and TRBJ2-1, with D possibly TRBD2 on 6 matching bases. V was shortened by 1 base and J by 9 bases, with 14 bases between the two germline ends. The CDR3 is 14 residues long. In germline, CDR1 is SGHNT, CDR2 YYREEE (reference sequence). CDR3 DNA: TGTGCCAGCAGCTTGCCCGGAGGGTTTATTGAGCAGTTCTTC. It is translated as CASSLPGGFIEQFF.

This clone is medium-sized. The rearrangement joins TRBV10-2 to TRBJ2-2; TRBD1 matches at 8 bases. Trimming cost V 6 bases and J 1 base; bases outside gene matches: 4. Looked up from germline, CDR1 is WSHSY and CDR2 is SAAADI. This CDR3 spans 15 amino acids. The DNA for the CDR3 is TGCGCCAGCAGCCCCGGGACAGGGAACACCGGGGAGCTGTTTTTT. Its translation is CASSPGTGNTGELFF.

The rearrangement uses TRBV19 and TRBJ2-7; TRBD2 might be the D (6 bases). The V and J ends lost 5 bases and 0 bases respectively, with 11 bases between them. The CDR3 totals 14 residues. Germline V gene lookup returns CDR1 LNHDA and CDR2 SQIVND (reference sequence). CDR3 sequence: CASSFGGSSYEQYF. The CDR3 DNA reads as TGTGCCAGTAGTTTCGGGGGTAGCTCCTACGAGCAGTACTTC.

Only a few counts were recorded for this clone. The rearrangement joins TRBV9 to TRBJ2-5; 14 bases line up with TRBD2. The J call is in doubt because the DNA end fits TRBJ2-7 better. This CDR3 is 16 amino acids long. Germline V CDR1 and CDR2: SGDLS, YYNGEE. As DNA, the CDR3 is TGTGCCAGCAGCGTCGGGACTAGCGGGGGCCTCTACGAGCAGTACTTC. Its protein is CASSVGTSGGLYEQYF.

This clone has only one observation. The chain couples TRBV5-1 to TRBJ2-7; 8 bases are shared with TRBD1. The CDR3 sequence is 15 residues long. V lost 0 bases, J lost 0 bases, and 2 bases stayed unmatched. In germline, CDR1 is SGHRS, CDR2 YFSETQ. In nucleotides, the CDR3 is TGCGCCAGCAGCTTGGGGACAGGGAGCTCCTACGAGCAGTACTTC. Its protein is CASSLGTGSSYEQYF.